This T cell receptor beta chain was sequenced for a study of blood T cells in healthy people across ages. Study in general: Per two T cells, about one barcoded beta molecule was captured through template switching. Overall study results and limits: While age rose, TCR beta diversity per million T cells dropped in a roughly linear way.

Germline V CDR1 and CDR2: SGHKS, YYEKEE (reference sequence). The germline V and J ends were trimmed by 2 bases and 0 bases, with 11 bases remaining between them. The CDR3 is made up of 15 amino acids. Each donor was a healthy Caucasian individual from Russia, aged roughly 6 to 90. Isolation yielded PBMCs, at least 6.5 million per sample, in every case. Next came a second PCR, run for about 7 to 12 cycles, which used a sample-barcoded 5' primer along with a J-beta primer mix. TCRdb redid the calling of the 5' RACE reads with MiXCR, one entry per CDR3 protein. The sample includes hundreds of thousands of distinct CDR3 sequences, under 30% of them seen just once. On this clonotype: Its specificity is unknown.

This sample was shared with a second study, whose subject was T cells of mothers and their children.

Sequencing was done on a sample of blood. The source is a boy between 5 and 17 years old in good health. The V and J genes are TRBV5-5 and TRBJ2-5, with D perhaps TRBD1 (6 bases). This chain's CDR3 is CASSFYRGNQETQYF. The DNA for the CDR3 is TGTGCCAGCAGCTTCTATAGGGGGAACCAAGAGACCCAGTACTTC.